This T cell receptor (beta chain) was captured by sequencing in a study of OX40 agonist ivuxolimab in advanced cancers. In terms of the full investigation: The costimulatory receptor OX40 (CD134) was targeted by ivuxolimab, a fully human IgG2 agonistic monoclonal antibody. Intravenous ivuxolimab was administered to patients every 2 weeks at six dose levels: 0.01, 0.1, 0.3, 1.5, 3 and 10 mg/kg. Partial responses occurred in three dose-escalation patients: two with cutaneous melanoma and one with hepatocellular carcinoma. The paper describes the monotherapy dose-escalation part (N ≈ 52 patients) of the phase I trial of ivuxolimab. Peripheral TCRbeta sequencing was intended to test whether TCR sequence diversity was altered and clonal T-cell expansion was caused by ivuxolimab. In the dose-escalation cohort, more than 75% of patients were male, and the mean age was approximately 60 years, with a range of roughly 23 to 85. Prior anti-PD-1, anti-PD-L1 or anti-CTLA-4 therapy was permitted, and approximately 40% of dose-escalation patients had received checkpoint inhibitors. Of the approximately 50 patients in dose escalation, about 20 had hepatocellular carcinoma, approximately 15 had melanoma, 9 had renal cell carcinoma and 9 had head and neck cancer.

Overall results and qualifications from the work: Low levels of normalized T-cell clonal expansion were also seen in some patients who did not respond. Partial responders in the 0.1-3.0 mg/kg groups had among the lowest normalized peripheral clonal expansion, especially among CD8+ T cells. After ivuxolimab, CD8+ T cells had more expanded clones than CD4+ T cells on average. Which antigens the clonally expanded peripheral T cells were specific for was not determined. At doses of 0.1 to 3.0 mg/kg, clonal expansion of both CD4+ and CD8+ T cells in blood was seen between baseline and week 6.

For sequencing of the TCRbeta CDR3 region, genomic DNA was extracted from the sorted cells. The immunoSEQ Assay was used for sequencing of TCRbeta CDR3 regions. This immuneACCESS table, as held by TCRdb, lists in-frame sequences with V and J called but not all clones. Of the missing ones, under half trace to an unresolved V gene in checked studies; the others have no known cause. The sample profile shows 50,000 to 70,000 clones; about 94% of them were found once. The top ten clones comprise about 20% of the sample. The trial excluded patients who had a history of autoimmune disease or were on systemic immunosuppression. In every dose cohort, peripheral blood was drawn for TCR sequencing at baseline, cycle 4 day 1, and cycle 7 day 1. The samples were drawn from a first-in-human, open-label, multicenter phase I dose-escalation trial of ivuxolimab. The trial enrolled adults with locally advanced or metastatic head and neck squamous cell, hepatocellular, melanoma or renal cell carcinoma. Before TCR sequencing, CD4+ T cells and CD8+ T cells from peripheral blood were sorted into separate populations.

About this clone itself: Its antigen is not yet known. No much larger clone exists at a distance of one base, and base qualities are not known.

CDR1 and CDR2 are drawn from the germline V gene: LGHNA, YNFKEQ. V lost 0 bases and J lost 1 base; the stretch between them is 13 bases long. Spanning cysteine to phenylalanine, the CDR3 consists of 17 amino acids. Left in the record is the CDR3 DNA by itself, 51 bases read in frame from the first base. This TCR was recovered from an adult with an advanced solid tumor such as melanoma, head and neck, liver or kidney cancer. This sequence uses TRBV4-2 and TRBJ2-1; possibly the D gene is TRBD1, per 6 matching bases. Sequencing used CD4+ or CD8+ T cells sorted from blood, obtained in a trial of the OX40 agonist ivuxolimab. At the DNA level, the sequence is TGTGCCAGCAGCCAAGATGTGGCACAGGGTTCCTACAATGAGCAGTTCTTC. Its coded protein is CASSQDVAQGSYNEQFF.